The present T cell receptor beta chain was sequenced within a study of CD8 T cells in Susac syndrome. Germline-derived CDR1 and CDR2 are SQVTM and ANQGSEA. With 6 bases removed from V and 4 bases from J, the gap between germline ends came to 17 bases. CDR3 size: 14 residues. An input of roughly 0.5 to 1 ug of RNA was subjected to reverse transcription using random hexamers. TCRdb reprocessed the immunoSEQ multiplex PCR reads with MiXCR, giving one entry per CDR3 protein. The sample comprises approximately 170,000 distinct CDR3 sequences, approximately 90% of which are singletons, and around 0.079% rests with the top ten. Negative isolation was used for CD8+ and CD4+ T cells, and FACS enrichment was applied to TEMRA cells.

Sequencing input: CD4+ T cells from PBMCs. The receptor comes from a human donor in good health. The chain has TRBV29-1 and TRBJ2-3, with D unclear. The CDR3 DNA reads as TGCAGCGTGCCGGTCTTCCTCGGAGCAGATACGCAGTATTTT. As protein: CSVPVFLGADTQYF.